This TCR beta chain was profiled in a study of cytomegalovirus exposure and HLA in healthy donors (TCRdb year 2017). In terms of the full investigation: According to a later analysis, one platform produced both the 120 validation repertoires and the 620 or so repertoires of the first cohort. Along with the roughly 700-subject first cohort, a separate validation cohort of over a hundred different subjects was used. The study combined high-throughput TCR immunosequencing, statistical association of individual TCRs with disease status, and machine learning to predict cytomegalovirus infection status. The study was designed to test whether signatures of past pathogen exposure could be identified by cataloging public T cell receptors. Study-level results and caveats: In the study, 150 to 200 TCR beta chains were listed as associated with cytomegalovirus. Three of the identified cytomegalovirus-associated TCR beta chains were confirmed in vitro to be specific for cytomegalovirus antigens. It was suggested by the authors that the approach could potentially be generalized to other disease states and immunological phenotypes. While some public TCRs were present in many individuals, most TCR sequences turned up only very rarely across donors. A later analysis found that TCRs clustered in the first cohort also tended to co-occur in the roughly 110 validation repertoires, with 94% of cluster scores above 0. Cytomegalovirus status was reported to be diagnosed by the classifier with high specificity and sensitivity in both the original and validation cohorts. A later analysis lacked HLA typing for the validation cohort, so it scored co-occurrence in that cohort across all 120 repertoires.

Receptor libraries were prepared by the immunoSEQ multiplex PCR assay. Processing in the source paper ran as follows. A statistical classification framework was developed to diagnose cytomegalovirus status using the catalog of TCR beta chain sequences. What TCRdb holds here is the immuneACCESS table cut down to in-frame rearrangements. Part of the clones is not present; checked against another copy, under half of the missing clones reflect an unresolved V gene, and the others are unexplained. Clonal size and the V and J genes are those of that table, whereas D and trimming came from the DNA. The sample profile shows some 130,000 clones; about 90% of them were found once. The top ten clonotypes cover 2.9% of the sample. Turning to this clone: This clone's antigen is unknown. Base quality data are lacking; no much larger clone is found one base away.

Donors formed part of the validation cohort, which comprised about 120 subjects and was distinct from the first cohort of under 850 subjects. The CDR3 contains 13 residues, cysteine and phenylalanine counted. Only the CDR3 portion is preserved as DNA: 39 bases, with reading frame beginning at the first base. Sequences SEHNR (CDR1) and FQNEAQ (CDR2) are obtained from the germline V gene (reference sequence). The trim is 3 bases for V and 1 base for J, with a gap of 6 bases between the germline ends. This sequence uses TRBV7-9 and TRBJ1-1; there is no confident call for the D gene. The specimen sequenced was PBMCs. The clonotype originates from a young man in good health and CMV-seronegative. DNA sequence: TGTGCCAGCAGCTTCGGGGAGAACACTGAAGCTTTCTTT. Translated, it reads CASSFGENTEAFF.